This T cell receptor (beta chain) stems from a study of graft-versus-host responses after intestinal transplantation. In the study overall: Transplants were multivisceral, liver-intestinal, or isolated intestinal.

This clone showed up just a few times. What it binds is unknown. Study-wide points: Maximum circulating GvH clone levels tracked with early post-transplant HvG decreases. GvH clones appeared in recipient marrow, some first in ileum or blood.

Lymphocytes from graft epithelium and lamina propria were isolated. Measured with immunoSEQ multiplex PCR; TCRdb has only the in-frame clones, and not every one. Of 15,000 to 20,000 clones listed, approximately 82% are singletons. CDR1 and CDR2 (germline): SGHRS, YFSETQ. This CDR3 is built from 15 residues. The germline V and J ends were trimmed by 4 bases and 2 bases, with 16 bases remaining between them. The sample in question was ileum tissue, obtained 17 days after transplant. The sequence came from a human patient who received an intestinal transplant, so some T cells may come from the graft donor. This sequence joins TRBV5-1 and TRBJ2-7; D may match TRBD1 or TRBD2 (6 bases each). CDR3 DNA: TGCGCCAGCAGCCCGCGGCCTAGGGGGGCCTACGAGCAGTACTTC. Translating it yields CASSPRPRGAYEQYF.